This TCR beta chain originates from a study of T cells in Graves' hyperthyroidism and ophthalmopathy. Study as a whole: Before treatment of any kind, peripheral blood was taken at initial diagnosis. The study's findings and limits: A model of 13 V-J pairs discriminated ophthalmopathy from stable hyperthyroidism.

This clonotype was found many times. Its cognate antigen is unknown. Germline V gene lookup returns CDR1 MNHNS and CDR2 SASEGT. V was cut by 4 bases and J by 7 bases, with 13 bases left in between. The CDR3 contains 13 residues. RNA transcripts served as the template for amplifying TCR beta CDR3 regions. The TCR CDR3 was amplified in a first-round RT-PCR using the HTBI primer set. TCRdb re-derived calls from the multiplex PCR reads in MiXCR, one entry per CDR3 protein. The top ten clones hold 5.8% of a sample with roughly 580,000 distinct CDR3 sequences, around 14% of them seen once. This sequence joins TRBV6-1 and TRBJ1-1; the D is unclear. Sequenced sample: blood. The receptor was isolated from a woman in her twenties or thirties with Graves' hyperthyroidism that later progressed to Graves' ophthalmopathy. The CDR3 coding sequence is TGTGCCAGCAGTGCGGAGGCCCTCCGTGAAGCTTTCTTT. It translates to CASSAEALREAFF.